This T cell receptor beta chain is drawn from a study of spatial heterogeneity in lung cancer. Study context: Where they were available, follow-up PBMC samples were sequenced, at a median of about 2 years after resection.

Study-level points and caveats: Relative to follow-up, resection was when ubiquitous expanded tumor TCRs appeared more in blood.

TCRdb independently ran MiXCR on the 5' RACE reads; one entry per CDR3 protein. The sample records about 70,000 distinct CDR3 sequences, 7.5% to 10% being singletons. This clonotype showed up many times. Its antigen remains unidentified. The time point is: blood at routine non-recurrence follow-up after resection. The V gene end was trimmed by 6 bases and the J gene end by 6 bases; junction bases not matched to a gene: 6. The germline V gene has CDR1 SGHTA and CDR2 FQGNSA. This CDR3 is 15 amino acids long. The chain couples TRBV7-2 to TRBJ2-1, with TRBD2 matching over 12 bases. The source of this sequence is a female donor with early-stage non-small cell lung cancer. Sample: PBMCs, taken at follow-up. The CDR3 coding sequence is TGTGCCAGCAGTTTGACTAGCGGGAGTACCAATGAGCAGTTCTTC. Protein sequence: CASSLTSGSTNEQFF.